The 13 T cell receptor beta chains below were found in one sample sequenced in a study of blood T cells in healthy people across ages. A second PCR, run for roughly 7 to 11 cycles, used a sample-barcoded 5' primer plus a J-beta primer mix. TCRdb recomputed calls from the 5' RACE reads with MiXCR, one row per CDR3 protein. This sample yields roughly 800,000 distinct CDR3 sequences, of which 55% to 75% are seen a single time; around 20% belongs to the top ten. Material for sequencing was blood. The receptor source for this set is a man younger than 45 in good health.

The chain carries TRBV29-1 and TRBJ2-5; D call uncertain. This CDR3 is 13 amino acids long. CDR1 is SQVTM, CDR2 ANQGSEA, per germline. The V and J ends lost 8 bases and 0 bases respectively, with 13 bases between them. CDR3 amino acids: CSTLWANQETQYF. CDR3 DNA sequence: TGCAGCACCCTCTGGGCGAACCAAGAGACCCAGTACTTC.

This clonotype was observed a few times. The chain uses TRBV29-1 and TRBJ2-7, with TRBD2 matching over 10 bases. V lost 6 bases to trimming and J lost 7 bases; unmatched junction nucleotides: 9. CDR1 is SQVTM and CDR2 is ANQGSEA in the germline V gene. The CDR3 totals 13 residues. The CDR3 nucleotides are TGCAGCGTGTCACTAGCGGGACTAGGGGAGCAGTACTTC. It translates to CSVSLAGLGEQYF.

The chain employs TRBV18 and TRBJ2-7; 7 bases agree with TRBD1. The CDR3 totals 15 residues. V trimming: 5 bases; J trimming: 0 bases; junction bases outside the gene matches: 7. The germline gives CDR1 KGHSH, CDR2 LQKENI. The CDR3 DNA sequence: TGTGCCAGCTCAGACACGACAGGGAGCTCCTACGAGCAGTACTTC. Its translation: CASSDTTGSSYEQYF.

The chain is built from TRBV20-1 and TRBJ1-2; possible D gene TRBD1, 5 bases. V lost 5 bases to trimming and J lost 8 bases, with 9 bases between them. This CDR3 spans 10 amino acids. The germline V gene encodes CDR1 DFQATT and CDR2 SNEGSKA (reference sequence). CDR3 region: CSAPGFGYTF. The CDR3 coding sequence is TGCAGTGCTCCAGGGTTCGGCTACACCTTC.

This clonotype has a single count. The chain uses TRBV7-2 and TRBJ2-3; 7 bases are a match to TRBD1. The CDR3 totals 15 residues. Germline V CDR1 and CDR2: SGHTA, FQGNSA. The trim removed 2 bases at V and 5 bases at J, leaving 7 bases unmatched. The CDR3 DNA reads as TGTGCCAGCAGCTTAAATACAGGGGAGCAAGATACGCAGTATTTT. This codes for CASSLNTGEQDTQYF. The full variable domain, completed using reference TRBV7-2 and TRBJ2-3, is GAGVSQSPSNKVTEKGKDVELRCDPISGHTALYWYRQSLGQGLEFLIYFQGNSAPDKSGLPSDRFSAERTGGSVSTLTIQRTQQEDSAVYLCASSLNTGEQDTQYFGPGTRLTVL.

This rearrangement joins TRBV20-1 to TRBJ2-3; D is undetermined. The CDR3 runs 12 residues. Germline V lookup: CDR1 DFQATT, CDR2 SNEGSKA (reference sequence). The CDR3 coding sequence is TGCAGCCACTGGGGTGGCACAGATACGCAGTATTTT. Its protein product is CSHWGGTDTQYF.

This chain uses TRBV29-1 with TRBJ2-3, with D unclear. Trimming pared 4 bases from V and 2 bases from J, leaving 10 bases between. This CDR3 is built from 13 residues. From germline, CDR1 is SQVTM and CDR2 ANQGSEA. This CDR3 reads CSVVQDSTDTQYF. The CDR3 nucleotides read TGCAGCGTTGTTCAAGACTCCACAGATACGCAGTATTTT.

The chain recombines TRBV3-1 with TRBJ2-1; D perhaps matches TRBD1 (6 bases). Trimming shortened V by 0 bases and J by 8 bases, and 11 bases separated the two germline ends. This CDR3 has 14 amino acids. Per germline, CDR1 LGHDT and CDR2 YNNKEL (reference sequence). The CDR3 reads CASSQDRTVDEQFF. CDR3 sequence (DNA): TGTGCCAGCAGCCAAGATCGGACAGTGGATGAGCAGTTCTTC.

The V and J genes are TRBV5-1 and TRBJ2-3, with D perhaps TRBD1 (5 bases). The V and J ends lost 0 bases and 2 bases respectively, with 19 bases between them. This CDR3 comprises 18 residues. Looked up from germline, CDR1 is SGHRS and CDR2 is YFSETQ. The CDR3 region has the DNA TGCGCCAGCAGCTTGGAGGCGCCTAAGGGGTTACTCACAGATACGCAGTATTTT. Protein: CASSLEAPKGLLTDTQYF.

In DNA, the CDR3 is TGTGCCAGCAGTGGGGGGACAGGGGGCTTCTACACCTTC. This encodes CASSGGTGGFYTF. The chain recombines TRBV2 with TRBJ1-2; TRBD1 matches 12 bases. The CDR3 has 13 amino acids. V lost 4 bases, J lost 10 bases, and 4 bases stayed unmatched. Germline V gives CDR1 SNHLY, CDR2 FYNNEI. The whole variable domain, remainder taken from reference TRBV2 and TRBJ1-2, is EPEVTQTPSHQVTQMGQEVILRCVPISNHLYFYWYRQILGQKVEFLVSFYNNEISEKSEIFDDQFSVERPDGSNFTLKIRSTKLEDSAMYFCASSGGTGGFYTFGSGTRLTVV.

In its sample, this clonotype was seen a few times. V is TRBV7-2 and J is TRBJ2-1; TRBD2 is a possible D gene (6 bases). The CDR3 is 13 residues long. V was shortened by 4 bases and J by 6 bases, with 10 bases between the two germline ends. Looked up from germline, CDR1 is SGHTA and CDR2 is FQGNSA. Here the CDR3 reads CASSSGLFNEQFF. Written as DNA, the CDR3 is TGTGCCAGCAGCTCGGGACTGTTCAATGAGCAGTTCTTC.

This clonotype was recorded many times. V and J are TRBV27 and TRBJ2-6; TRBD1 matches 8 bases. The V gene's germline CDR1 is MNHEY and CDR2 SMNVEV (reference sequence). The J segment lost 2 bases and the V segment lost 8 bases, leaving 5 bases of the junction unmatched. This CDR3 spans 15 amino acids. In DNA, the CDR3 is TGTGCCAGCGGGGACAGGAGTACTGGGGCCAACGTCCTGACTTTC. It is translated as CASGDRSTGANVLTF. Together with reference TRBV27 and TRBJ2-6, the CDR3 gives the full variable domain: EAQVTQNPRYLITVTGKKLTVTCSQNMNHEYMSWYRQDPGLGLRQIYYSMNVEVTDKGDVPEGYKVSRKEKRNFPLILESPSPNQTSLYFCASGDRSTGANVLTFGAGSRLTVL.

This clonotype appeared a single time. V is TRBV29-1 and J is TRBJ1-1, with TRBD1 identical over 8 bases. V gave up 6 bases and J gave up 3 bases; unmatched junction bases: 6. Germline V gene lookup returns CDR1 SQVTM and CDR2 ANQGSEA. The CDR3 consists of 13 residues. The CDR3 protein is CSVGQDRYTEAFF. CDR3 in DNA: TGCAGCGTGGGACAGGATAGGTACACTGAAGCTTTCTTT.